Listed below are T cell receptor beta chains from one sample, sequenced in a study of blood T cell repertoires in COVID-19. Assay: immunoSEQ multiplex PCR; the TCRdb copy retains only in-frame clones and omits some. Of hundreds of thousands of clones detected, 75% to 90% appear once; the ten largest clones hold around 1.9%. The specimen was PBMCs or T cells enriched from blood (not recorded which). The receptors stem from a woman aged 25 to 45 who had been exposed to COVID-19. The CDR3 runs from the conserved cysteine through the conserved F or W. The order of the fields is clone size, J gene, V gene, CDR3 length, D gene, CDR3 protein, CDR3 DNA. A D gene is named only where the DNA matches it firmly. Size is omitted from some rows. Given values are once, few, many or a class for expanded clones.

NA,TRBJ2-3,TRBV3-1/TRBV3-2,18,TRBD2,CASSPPRTSGRDFDTQYF,TGTGCCAGCAGCCCCCCCCGGACTAGCGGGAGGGATTTTGATACGCAGTATTTT
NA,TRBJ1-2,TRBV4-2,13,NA,CASSPTRGGGYTF,TGTGCCAGCAGCCCTACCAGGGGCGGAGGCTACACCTTC
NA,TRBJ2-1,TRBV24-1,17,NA,CATSVIVGRSSYNEQFF,TGTGCCACCAGTGTTATTGTGGGCCGATCATCCTACAATGAGCAGTTCTTC
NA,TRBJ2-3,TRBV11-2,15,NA,CASSFPSGSTDTQYF,TGTGCCAGCAGCTTTCCATCAGGGAGCACAGATACGCAGTATTTT
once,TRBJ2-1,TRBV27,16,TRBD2,CASRDIAGGPYNEQFF,TGTGCCAGCAGGGACATAGCGGGAGGGCCCTACAATGAGCAGTTCTTC
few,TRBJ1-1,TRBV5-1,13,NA,CASSLGGASEAFF,TGCGCCAGCAGCTTAGGGGGGGCCTCTGAAGCTTTCTTT
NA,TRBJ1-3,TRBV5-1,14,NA,CASSDGSSGNTIYF,TGCGCCAGCTCGGACGGGAGCTCTGGAAACACCATATATTTT
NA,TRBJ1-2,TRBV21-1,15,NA,CASSRTAKVHYGYTF,TGTGCCAGCAGCAGGACAGCGAAGGTCCACTATGGCTACACCTTC
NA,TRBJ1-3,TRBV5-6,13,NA,CASSSGVGNTIYF,TGTGCCAGCAGCTCAGGGGTTGGAAACACCATATATTTT
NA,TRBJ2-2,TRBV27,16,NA,CASSLVFRTPPGELFF,TGTGCCAGCAGTTTAGTTTTTCGGACACCGCCCGGGGAGCTGTTTTTT
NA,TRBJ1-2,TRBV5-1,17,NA,CASSLEVTAGINYGYTF,TGCGCCAGCAGCTTGGAGGTAACGGCGGGAATAAACTATGGCTACACCTTC
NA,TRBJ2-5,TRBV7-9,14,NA,CASSFIQEQETQYF,TGTGCCAGCAGCTTTATACAGGAGCAAGAGACCCAGTACTTC
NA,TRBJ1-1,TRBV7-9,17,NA,CASSPRFGRGVSTEAFF,TGTGCCAGCAGCCCAAGGTTTGGCAGGGGCGTGAGCACTGAAGCTTTCTTT
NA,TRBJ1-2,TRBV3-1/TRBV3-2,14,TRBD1,CASSHPGTGYGYTF,TGTGCCAGCAGCCACCCCGGGACAGGATATGGCTACACCTTC
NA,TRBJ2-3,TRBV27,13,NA,CASSLSIKDTQYF,TGTGCCAGCAGTTTATCAATTAAAGATACGCAGTATTTT
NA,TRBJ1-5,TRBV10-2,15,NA,CASSKQDNSNQPQHF,TGCGCCAGCAGTAAACAGGATAATAGCAATCAGCCCCAGCATTTT
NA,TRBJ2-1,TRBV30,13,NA,CAWSVTPPLGQFF,TGTGCCTGGAGTGTTACCCCCCCTCTAGGACAGTTCTTC
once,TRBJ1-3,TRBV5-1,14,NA,CASTGGNTGNTIYF,TGCGCCAGCACGGGAGGGAACACTGGAAACACCATATATTTT
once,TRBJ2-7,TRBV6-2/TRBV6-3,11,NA,CASSALSGQYF,TGTGCCAGCAGTGCCCTGAGCGGGCAGTACTTC
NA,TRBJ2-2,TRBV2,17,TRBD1,CASSDPADRGNTGELFF,TGTGCCAGCAGTGATCCAGCGGACAGGGGGAACACCGGGGAGCTGTTTTTT
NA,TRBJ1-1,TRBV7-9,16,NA,CASSFYGLGQDTEAFF,TGTGCCAGCAGCTTTTATGGTCTGGGGCAGGACACTGAAGCTTTCTTT
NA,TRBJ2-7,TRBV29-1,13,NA,CSVEGQGLYEQYF,TGCAGCGTTGAAGGGCAGGGGCTCTACGAGCAGTACTTC
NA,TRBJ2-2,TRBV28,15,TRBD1,CASKDRGMGTGELFF,TGTGCCAGCAAAGACAGGGGGATGGGCACCGGGGAGCTGTTTTTT
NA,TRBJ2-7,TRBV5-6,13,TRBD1,CASSTGTVYEQYF,TGTGCCAGCAGCACCGGGACAGTCTACGAGCAGTACTTC
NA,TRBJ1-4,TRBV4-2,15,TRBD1,CASRRTGATNEKLFF,TGTGCCAGCAGACGAACAGGGGCCACTAATGAAAAACTGTTTTTT
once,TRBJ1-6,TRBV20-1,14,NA,CSASHRVFNSPLHF,TGCAGTGCTAGTCACAGGGTTTTTAATTCACCCCTCCACTTT
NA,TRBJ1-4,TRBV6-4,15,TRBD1,CASGLMNRGLEKLFF,TGTGCCAGCGGACTAATGAACAGGGGTTTGGAAAAACTGTTTTTT
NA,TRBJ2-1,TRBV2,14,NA,CASSAGQTYNEQFF,TGTGCCAGCAGTGCGGGACAAACCTACAATGAGCAGTTCTTC
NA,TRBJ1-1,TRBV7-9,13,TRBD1,CASSRQGTPEAFF,TGTGCCAGCAGCCGACAGGGTACGCCTGAAGCTTTCTTT
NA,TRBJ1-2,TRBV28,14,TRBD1,CASSPTDREWGYTF,TGTGCCAGCAGTCCCACTGACAGGGAGTGGGGCTACACCTTC
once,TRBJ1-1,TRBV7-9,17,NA,CASSLKTAGIGGTEAFF,TGTGCCAGCAGCTTAAAAACGGCAGGGATAGGGGGAACTGAAGCTTTCTTT
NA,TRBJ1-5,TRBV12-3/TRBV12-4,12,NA,CASSLQGQPQHF,TGTGCCAGCAGTCTCCAGGGTCAGCCCCAGCATTTT
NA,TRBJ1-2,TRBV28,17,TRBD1,CAISSLSGGARYYGYTF,TGTGCCATCTCGTCCCTCTCAGGGGGCGCAAGGTACTATGGCTACACCTTC
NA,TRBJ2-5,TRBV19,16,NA,CASSIDLGGLVETQYF,TGTGCCAGTAGTATAGATTTGGGGGGTTTGGTGGAGACCCAGTACTTC
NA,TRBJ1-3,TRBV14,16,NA,CASSSFAIGPEVTIYF,TGTGCCAGCAGCTCCTTTGCGATCGGCCCCGAGGTCACCATATATTTT
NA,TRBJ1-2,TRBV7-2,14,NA,CASSYTGANYGYTF,TGTGCCAGCAGCTATACAGGAGCCAACTATGGCTACACCTTC
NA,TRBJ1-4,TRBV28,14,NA,CASSLRGFGEKLFF,TGTGCCAGCAGTCTGAGGGGGTTCGGTGAAAAACTGTTTTTT
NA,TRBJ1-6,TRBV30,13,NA,CAWAEGGNSPLHF,TGTGCCTGGGCAGAGGGAGGGAATTCACCCCTCCACTTT
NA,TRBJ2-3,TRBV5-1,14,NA,CASSYETYTDTQYF,TGCGCCAGCAGCTACGAAACCTACACAGATACGCAGTATTTT
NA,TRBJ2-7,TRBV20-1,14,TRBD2,CSASTSGTSYEQYF,TGCAGTGCTAGTACCAGCGGGACGTCCTACGAGCAGTACTTC
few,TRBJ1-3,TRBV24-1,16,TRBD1,CATSDSTGGMGNTIYF,TGTGCCACCAGTGACTCCACAGGGGGCATGGGAAACACCATATATTTT
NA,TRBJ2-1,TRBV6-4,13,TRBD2,CASTVGSSGRGFF,TGTGCCAGCACCGTGGGCAGTAGCGGGAGGGGGTTCTTC
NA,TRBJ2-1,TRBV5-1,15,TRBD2,CASSYASGRENEQFF,TGCGCCAGCAGCTATGCTAGCGGGAGGGAAAATGAGCAGTTCTTC
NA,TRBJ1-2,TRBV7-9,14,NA,CASSFGQINYGYTF,TGTGCCAGCAGCTTTGGACAGATTAACTATGGCTACACCTTC
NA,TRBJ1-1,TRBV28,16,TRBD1,CASSLRWGQGSTEAFF,TGTGCCAGCAGTTTACGGTGGGGACAGGGGTCCACTGAAGCTTTCTTT
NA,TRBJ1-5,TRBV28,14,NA,CASTVLSLNQPQHF,TGTGCCAGCACTGTACTCTCCCTCAATCAGCCCCAGCATTTT
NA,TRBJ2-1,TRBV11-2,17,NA,CASSLAPRGSVKNEQFF,TGTGCCAGCAGCTTAGCTCCAAGGGGGTCAGTAAAGAATGAGCAGTTCTTC
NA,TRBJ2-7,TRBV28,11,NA,CASMTGYEQYF,TGTGCCAGCATGACGGGGTACGAGCAGTACTTC
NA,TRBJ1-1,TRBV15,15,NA,CATSRDGQENTEAFF,TGTGCCACCAGCAGAGATGGCCAGGAGAACACTGAAGCTTTCTTT
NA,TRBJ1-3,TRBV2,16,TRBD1,CASSRHVEGAENTIYF,TGTGCCAGCAGCCGGCATGTCGAGGGGGCTGAAAACACCATATATTTT
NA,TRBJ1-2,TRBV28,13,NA,CASRFRGYGGYTF,TGTGCCAGCAGATTCAGGGGATACGGTGGCTACACCTTC
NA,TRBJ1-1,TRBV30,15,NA,CAYNRRVLGGTEAFF,TGTGCCTACAACCGACGGGTCCTCGGTGGGACTGAAGCTTTCTTT